This T cell receptor beta chain originates from a study of prognosis after radiotherapy for stage I lung cancer. About the study: The study included some 15 patients with newly diagnosed primary stage I lung tumors and 4 or 5 with oligometastatic NSCLC after surgical resection of the primary tumor. Concurrent therapy with stereotactic body radiotherapy was given to no patient. Study-wide results and caveats: Median unique TCR clone counts of 10,088 versus 6,861 showed a fall after stereotactic body radiation therapy.

With two-round multiplex PCR, TCR beta CDR3 sequences were amplified from genomic DNA. Individual primers that were specific to each TRBV and TRBJ gene served in first-round PCR. Via MiXCR, TCRdb re-called the multiplex PCR reads, giving one row per CDR3 protein. The sample holds some 30,000 distinct CDR3 sequences; roughly 52% are singletons and the top ten take about 15%. Germline-derived CDR1 and CDR2 are LNHNV and YYDKDF (reference sequence). There are 15 residues in the CDR3. As for this clonotype: The antigen is not known. One end of the junction varies from germline; a read error may be responsible.

The sample was PBMCs, taken before or after stereotactic body radiation therapy (not recorded which). The origin of this receptor is a donor aged 50 or older with non-small cell lung cancer. The chain combines TRBV15 with TRBJ2-1; 7 nucleotides align to TRBD2. CDR3 region: CATSVVREDYNDQFF. The CDR3 DNA reads TGTGCCACCAGCGTCGTACGGGAGGACTACAATGATCAGTTCTTC.